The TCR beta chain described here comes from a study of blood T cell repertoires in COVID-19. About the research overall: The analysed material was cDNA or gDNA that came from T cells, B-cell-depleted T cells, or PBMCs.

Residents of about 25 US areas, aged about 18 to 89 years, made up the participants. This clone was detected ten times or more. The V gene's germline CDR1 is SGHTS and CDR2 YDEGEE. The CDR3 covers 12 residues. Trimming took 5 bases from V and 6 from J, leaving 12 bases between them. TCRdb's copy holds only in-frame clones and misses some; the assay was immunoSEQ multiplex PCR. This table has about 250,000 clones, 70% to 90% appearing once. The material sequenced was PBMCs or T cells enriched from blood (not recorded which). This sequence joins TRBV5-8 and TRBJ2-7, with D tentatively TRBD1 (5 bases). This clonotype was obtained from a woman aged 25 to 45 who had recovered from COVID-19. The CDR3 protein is CASRKSRAEQYF. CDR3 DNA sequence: TGTGCCAGCAGGAAATCCAGGGCCGAGCAGTACTTC.